This T cell receptor (beta chain) derives from a study of T cell responses to AZD1222 COVID-19 vaccine. The V and J ends lost 0 bases and 9 bases respectively, with 10 bases between them. Per germline, CDR1 SGDLS and CDR2 YYNGEE. The CDR3 has 13 amino acids. Study observations and caveats: Mapped onto spike, vaccine-associated CD4 TCRs spanned it and were dominant at 160-218 and 743-854. Mostly white British, mostly female donors; authors suggested clonal diversity may be underestimated. Spike-specific TCR breadth and depth were elevated following two AZD1222 doses.

TCRdb's table, derived via immunoSEQ multiplex PCR, lists solely in-frame clones and lacks some. The sample has about 100,000 clones, about nine tenths seen once. Comments on this clone: Antigen specificity is unknown.

This TCR was recovered from an adult in good health. The sequenced sample was peripheral blood, obtained on day 0 of AZD1222 vaccination. J is TRBJ2-1 and V is TRBV9; D is undetermined. This CDR3 reads CASSVGSSFEQFF. The CDR3 nucleotides are TGTGCCAGCAGCGTAGGGTCAAGCTTTGAGCAGTTCTTC.